The 21 T cell receptor beta chains listed next were all sequenced from one sample in a study of lymphopenia after photon versus proton radiotherapy. Repertoires were generated with immunoSEQ multiplex PCR, while TCRdb's copy carries only in-frame clones and drops some. The sample yields 70,000 or so clones, about 90% seen once. Material: peripheral blood, obtained from a patient treated with photon-based radiotherapy. The receptors derive from a woman aged 40-49 years with cholangiocarcinoma.

This sequence joins TRBV6-5 and TRBJ2-7; TRBD2 aligns across 14 bases. The J segment lost 2 bases and the V segment lost 6 bases, leaving 3 bases of the junction unmatched. Germline V lookup: CDR1 MNHEY, CDR2 SVGAGI. The CDR3 consists of 15 residues. The CDR3 is CASRPTSGGAYEQYF. In nucleotides, the CDR3 is TGTGCCAGCAGGCCGACTAGCGGGGGGGCCTACGAGCAGTACTTC.

V and J are TRBV7-2 and TRBJ1-1; possible D gene TRBD1, 5 bases. The ends were cut back, 4 bases at V and 6 bases at J, with 9 bases in the middle. Germline V gene lookup returns CDR1 SGHTA and CDR2 FQGNSA. There are 12 residues in the CDR3. In DNA, the CDR3 is TGTGCCAGCAGCTCCGGGACTTCTGAAGCTTTCTTT. Translation gives CASSSGTSEAFF.

The CDR3 loop reads CASSLGGWEETQYF. In nucleotides, the CDR3 is TGTGCCAGCAGCTTAGGAGGGTGGGAAGAGACCCAGTACTTC. The chain carries TRBV11-3 and TRBJ2-5, with a possible D match to TRBD2 (5 bases). The ends were cut back, 1 base at V and 3 bases at J, with 9 bases in the middle. Looked up from germline, CDR1 is SGHNT and CDR2 is YENEEA. The CDR3 runs to 14 residues.

The chain combines TRBV9 with TRBJ2-1; a weak D match, TRBD2 (6 bases). The CDR3 covers 15 residues. Trimming pared 0 bases from V and 13 bases from J, leaving 20 bases between. CDR1 and CDR2 from the germline V gene are SGDLS and YYNGEE. For the CDR3, the DNA is TGTGCCAGCAGCGTAGACGGGAGAGGAGTATCGCGTCAGTTCTTC. The encoded protein is CASSVDGRGVSRQFF.

The chain combines TRBV28 with TRBJ1-5; D gene ambiguous. The V end lost 3 bases, the J end lost 4 bases, and 16 bases lay between the germline ends. CDR3 length: 16 amino acids. Germline CDR1 and CDR2: MDHEN and SYDVKM. In nucleotides, the CDR3 is TGTGCCAGCAGTTTGGGCTCTCCTGGCCGGAATCAGCCCCAGCATTTT. Amino acids: CASSLGSPGRNQPQHF.

The CDR3 nucleotides read TGCGCCAGCAGCTTACAGGACAGGGGGGATGGCTACACCTTC. Protein: CASSLQDRGDGYTF. The gene calls are TRBV5-1 and TRBJ1-2; 10 bases align to TRBD1. CDR1 is SGHRS and CDR2 is YFSETQ in the germline V gene. This CDR3 contains 14 residues. Trimming removed 2 bases from V and 6 bases from J; junction bases left unmatched: 4.

V is TRBV25-1 and J is TRBJ1-1, with D possibly matching TRBD1 (5 bases). The CDR3 extends over 14 amino acids. Germline lookup yields CDR1 MGHDK and CDR2 SYGVNS. The ends were cut back, 5 bases at V and 7 bases at J, with 17 bases in the middle. CDR3: CASSSGRSLFEAFF. CDR3 coding DNA: TGTGCCAGCAGTTCGGGACGGAGTCTTTTTGAAGCTTTCTTT.

The V and J genes are TRBV20-1 and TRBJ2-5; D may be TRBD2 (5 bases). The germline V gene encodes CDR1 DFQATT and CDR2 SNEGSKA (reference sequence). The ends were cut back, 5 bases at V and 5 bases at J, with 6 bases in the middle. The CDR3 is 10 amino acids. CDR3 residues: CSAGEETQYF. In nucleotides, the CDR3 is TGCAGTGCTGGGGAGGAGACCCAGTACTTC.

The chain uses TRBV10-2 and TRBJ2-1, with D possibly TRBD2 on 6 matching bases. V was clipped by 2 bases and J by 15 bases, with 17 bases between them. CDR3 length equals 13 residues. Germline V gene data show CDR1 as WSHSY and CDR2 as SAAADI. CDR3 amino acids: CASSEGTLGPLFF. The DNA for the CDR3 is TGCGCCAGCAGTGAGGGGACTTTGGGTCCCCTGTTCTTC.

This clone was counted a single time. The rearrangement uses TRBV18 and TRBJ1-4; the D is unclear. V lost 2 bases and J lost 6, with 7 bases in between. Germline V gives CDR1 KGHSH, CDR2 LQKENI. This CDR3 contains 13 residues. The CDR3 sequence is CASSPGRDEKLFF. The CDR3 DNA sequence: TGTGCCAGCTCACCAGGGAGGGATGAAAAACTGTTTTTT.

On this clone: The junction departs from the called germline gene at one end, perhaps through a read error. The gene calls are TRBV30 and TRBJ2-7, with D possibly being TRBD1 (7 bases). The CDR3 runs 14 residues. The germline gives CDR1 GTSNPN, CDR2 SVGIG (reference sequence). The chain's CDR3 is CAGSRGDSSYEQYF. DNA of the CDR3: TGTGCCGGGAGTAGGGGGGACAGCTCCTACGAGCAGTACTTC.

V usage is TRBV7-9 and J usage is TRBJ1-2, with D hard to call. Between the trimmed V and J ends, which lost 0 bases and 7 bases, there was a span of 12 bases. Per the germline V gene, CDR1 is SEHNR and CDR2 is FQNEAQ (reference sequence). The CDR3 consists of 14 residues. The CDR3 region is CASSLAVPDSGYTF. The CDR3 DNA reads as TGTGCCAGCAGCTTAGCGGTGCCCGATTCTGGCTACACCTTC.

The rearrangement joins TRBV7-2 to TRBJ1-1; D is perhaps TRBD1 (5 bases). The CDR3 runs to 13 residues. Germline CDR1 is SGHTA and CDR2 is FQGNSA. V was clipped by 3 bases and J by 4 bases, with 9 bases between them. CDR3 sequence reads: CASSFSGTTEAFF. In nucleotides, the CDR3 is TGTGCCAGCAGCTTCTCAGGGACCACTGAAGCTTTCTTT.

The J gene is TRBJ1-1, the V gene TRBV6-6; D is ambiguous. V dropped 6 bases and J dropped 0 bases, with 5 bases sitting between them. CDR1 and CDR2 from the germline V gene are MNHNY and SVGAGI (reference sequence). This CDR3 has 12 residues. CDR3 nucleotide sequence: TGTGCCAGCAGGGGAATGAACACTGAAGCTTTCTTT. Encoded protein: CASRGMNTEAFF.

The chain links TRBV28 to TRBJ1-1; the match to TRBD1 covers 7 bases. Germline trimming cut 6 bases from V and 0 bases from J; bases unmatched to any gene: 4. The germline CDR1 and CDR2 sequences are MDHEN and SYDVKM. This CDR3 has 14 amino acids. In DNA form, the CDR3 reads TGTGCCAGCAGGACCGGGACAGTGAACACTGAAGCTTTCTTT. It is translated as CASRTGTVNTEAFF.

This chain joins TRBV30 and TRBJ1-5; tentative D call: TRBD1 (6 bases). This CDR3 spans 14 amino acids. V lost 0 bases and J lost 6, with 12 bases in between. Germline CDR1 and CDR2: GTSNPN and SVGIG (reference sequence). In nucleotides, the CDR3 is TGTGCCTGGAGTGTACAAGGGGGTGGTCAGCCCCAGCATTTT. Its protein is CAWSVQGGGQPQHF.

J is TRBJ2-1 and V is TRBV5-1; D is possibly TRBD1 (6 bases). The germline CDR1 and CDR2 sequences are SGHRS and YFSETQ. V was trimmed by 4 bases and J by 0 bases, leaving 11 bases between them. The CDR3 has 15 residues. CDR3: CASSLDRSSYNEQFF. In DNA form, the CDR3 reads TGCGCCAGCAGCCTCGACAGGAGCTCCTACAATGAGCAGTTCTTC.

This rearrangement joins TRBV5-1 to TRBJ2-7; the match to TRBD1 covers 9 bases. The germline gives CDR1 SGHRS, CDR2 YFSETQ. V dropped 4 bases and J dropped 3; count of bases not matched to a gene: 2. The CDR3 extends over 13 amino acids. The CDR3 sequence is CASSTGQGYEQYF. CDR3 coding DNA: TGCGCCAGCAGCACGGGACAGGGCTACGAGCAGTACTTC.

About this clone: One junction end does not reproduce the germline sequence, and a read error may be involved. CDR3 sequence: CSVESPGWVF. DNA for the CDR3: TGCAGCGTTGAAAGTCCAGGATGGGTTTTC. V gene TRBV29-1 combines with J gene TRBJ1-1; no clear D. This CDR3 has 10 residues. Germline V gene data show CDR1 as SQVTM and CDR2 as ANQGSEA.

The chain links TRBV5-4 to TRBJ2-5, with D possibly being TRBD1 or TRBD2 (5 bases each). The CDR3 contains 13 residues. The V and J ends lost 4 bases and 3 bases respectively, with 10 bases between them. Germline CDR1 and CDR2: SGHNT and YYREEE (reference sequence). The chain's CDR3 is CASSRGREETQYF. For the CDR3, the DNA is TGTGCCAGCAGCCGGGGCCGAGAAGAGACCCAGTACTTC.

The sample holds one count of this clone. The chain is built from TRBV7-9 and TRBJ1-5, with a tentative D call TRBD1 (6 bases). Deletions cut 5 bases from V and 2 bases from J, with 19 bases between. The germline CDR1 and CDR2 sequences are SEHNR and FQNEAQ (reference sequence). This CDR3 is 17 amino acids long. CDR3 sequence reads: CASSLPPNRAGNQPQHF. CDR3 sequence (DNA): TGTGCCAGCAGCCTCCCACCAAACAGGGCAGGCAATCAGCCCCAGCATTTT.